By its share, the clone carrying this T cell receptor beta chain is medium-sized (0.01 to 0.1%). Its antigen is undetermined. This sample was included in a study of metastatic and nonmetastatic thyroid tumors. About the research overall: Repertoire comparisons spanned blood and tumor or nodule tissue from malignant and benign thyroid patients. Findings of the study overall: According to reports, the diversity of TCR beta was significantly higher in malignant thyroid tumors than in benign nodules, and this held in both blood and tumor samples.

All patients were treatment-naive before thyroid surgery. V gave up 0 bases and J gave up 7 bases; unmatched junction bases: 5. Germline V gene sequence: CDR1 MNHNS, CDR2 SASEGT. The CDR3 has 15 residues. TCRdb reprocessed the PCR reads using MiXCR. Of 9,900 or so clones listed, approximately 11% are singletons. This clonotype originated in a female donor with papillary thyroid cancer or a benign thyroid nodule (not recorded which). Some clones in this sample may be carry-over from other donors' samples. V usage is TRBV6-1 and J usage is TRBJ1-4; 7 bases line up with TRBD1. The sample was tumor tissue. The CDR3 region has the DNA TGTGCCAGCAGTGAAGCGTCAGGGGGTGGTGAAAAACTGTTTTTT. Protein sequence: CASSEASGGGEKLFF.